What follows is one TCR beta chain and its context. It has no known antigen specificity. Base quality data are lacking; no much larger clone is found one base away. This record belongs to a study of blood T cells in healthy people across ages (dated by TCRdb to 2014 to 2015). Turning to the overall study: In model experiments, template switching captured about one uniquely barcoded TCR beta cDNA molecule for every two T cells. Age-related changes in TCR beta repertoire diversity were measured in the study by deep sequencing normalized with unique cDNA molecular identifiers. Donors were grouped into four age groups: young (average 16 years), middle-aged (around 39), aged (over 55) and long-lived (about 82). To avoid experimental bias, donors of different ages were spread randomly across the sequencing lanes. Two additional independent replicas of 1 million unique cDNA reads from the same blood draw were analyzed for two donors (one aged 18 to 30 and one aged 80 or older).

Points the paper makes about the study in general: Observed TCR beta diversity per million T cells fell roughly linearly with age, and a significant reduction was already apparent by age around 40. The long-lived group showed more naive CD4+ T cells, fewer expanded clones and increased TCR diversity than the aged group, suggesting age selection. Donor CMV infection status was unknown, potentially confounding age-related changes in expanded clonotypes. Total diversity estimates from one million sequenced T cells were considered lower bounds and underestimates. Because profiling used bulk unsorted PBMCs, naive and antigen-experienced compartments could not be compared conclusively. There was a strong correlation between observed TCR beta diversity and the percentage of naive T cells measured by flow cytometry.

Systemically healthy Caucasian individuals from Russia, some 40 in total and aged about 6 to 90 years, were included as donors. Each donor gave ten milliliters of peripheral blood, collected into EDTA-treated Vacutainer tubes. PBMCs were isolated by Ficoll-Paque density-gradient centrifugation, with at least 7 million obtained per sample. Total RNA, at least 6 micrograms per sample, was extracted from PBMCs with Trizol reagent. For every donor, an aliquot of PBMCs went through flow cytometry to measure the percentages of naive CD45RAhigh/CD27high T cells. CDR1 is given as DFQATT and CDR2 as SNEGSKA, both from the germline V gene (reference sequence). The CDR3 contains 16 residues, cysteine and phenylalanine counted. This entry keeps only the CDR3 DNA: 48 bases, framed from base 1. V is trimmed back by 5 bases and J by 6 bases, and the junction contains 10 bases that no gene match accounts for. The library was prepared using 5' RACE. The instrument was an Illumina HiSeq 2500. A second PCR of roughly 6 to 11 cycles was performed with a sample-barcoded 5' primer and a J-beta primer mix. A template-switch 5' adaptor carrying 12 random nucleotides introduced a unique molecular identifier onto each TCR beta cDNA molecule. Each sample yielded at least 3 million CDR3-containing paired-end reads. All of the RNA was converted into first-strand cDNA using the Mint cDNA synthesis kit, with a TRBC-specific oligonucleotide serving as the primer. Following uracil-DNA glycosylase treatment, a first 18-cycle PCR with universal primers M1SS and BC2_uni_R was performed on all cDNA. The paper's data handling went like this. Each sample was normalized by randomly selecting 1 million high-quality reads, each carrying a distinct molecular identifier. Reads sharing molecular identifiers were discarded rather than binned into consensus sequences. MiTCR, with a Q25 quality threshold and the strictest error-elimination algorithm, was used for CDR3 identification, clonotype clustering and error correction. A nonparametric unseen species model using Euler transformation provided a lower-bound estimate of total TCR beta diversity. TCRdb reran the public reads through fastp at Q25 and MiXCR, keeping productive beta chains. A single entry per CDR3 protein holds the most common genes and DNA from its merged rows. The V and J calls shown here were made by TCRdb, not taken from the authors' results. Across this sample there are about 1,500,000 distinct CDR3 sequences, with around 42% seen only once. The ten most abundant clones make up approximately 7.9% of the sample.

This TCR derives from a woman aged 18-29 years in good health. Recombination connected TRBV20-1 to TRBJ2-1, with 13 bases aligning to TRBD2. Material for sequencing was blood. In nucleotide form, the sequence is TGCAGTGCTCCATTTACTAGCGGGAGGGCGTTCAATGAGCAGTTCTTC. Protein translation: CSAPFTSGRAFNEQFF.